What follows describes a single T cell receptor beta chain. Germline loops: CDR1 MDHEN, CDR2 SYDVKM. Trimming removed 8 bases from V and 0 bases from J, with 11 bases in between. The CDR3 loop spans 13 amino acids. The data are from a study of blood T cell repertoires in COVID-19. Study summary: Specimens from acute and convalescent COVID-19 originated in the United States, Italy and Spain.

Per the authors' pipeline: Amplified reference gene primers provided the basis for estimating nucleated cell counts. The assay was immunoSEQ multiplex PCR, and TCRdb's table has in-frame clones only and misses some. V, J and clone size are taken as reported in that table, and D and trimming were inferred from the DNA itself. The table lists 120,000 to 150,000 clones, over 80% of them singletons. Sequenced: peripheral blood. J is TRBJ2-7 and V is TRBV28; TRBD2 is a possible D gene (6 bases). The source is a woman aged 40 to 55 with active or convalescent COVID-19. In nucleotides, the CDR3 is TGTGCCAGCTGGGACTCCTACTCCTACGAGCAGTACTTC. Residues: CASWDSYSYEQYF. The full variable domain, its missing parts supplied by reference TRBV28 and TRBJ2-7, is DVKVTQSSRYLVKRTGEKVFLECVQDMDHENMFWYRQDPGLGLRLIYFSYDVKMKEKGDIPEGYSVSREKKERFSLILESASTNQTSMYLCASWDSYSYEQYFGPGTRLTVT.